These T cell receptor beta chains were read from a single sample in a study of technical replicates of blood from a handful of donors. This table comes from immunoSEQ multiplex PCR, and its TCRdb copy is limited to in-frame clones, with some not included. The table shows around 86,000 clones, with about 96% occurring only once. The material sequenced was T cells isolated from PBMCs. Source of these receptors: a human donor in good health. Both conserved end residues are trimmed from each CDR3.

v_gene | CDR3aa
TRBV9 | ASSLRANGELF
TRBV1 | TSSLARDTLGNQPQH
TRBV6-1 | ASSEVLQTYEQY
TRBV7-6 | ASSPGLAGMGSYEQY
TRBV5-4 | ASSLMSFLRTGELF
TRBV4-2 | ASSQGHSGTPGQPQH
TRBV13 | ASSRAGFEDTQY
TRBV7-3 | ASSSTPGNTIY
TRBV5-6 | ASSLSLRVEKLF
TRBV28 | ASRDLSGRAYEQY
TRBV4-1 | ASSLRDTLLTGELF
TRBV4-1 | ASSLGRGTGELF
TRBV28 | ASSWNRITGELF
TRBV25-1 | ASGEQGLNTEAF
TRBV7-8 | ASSGRTSASTRGGTWTQY
TRBV4-1 | ASSQEKRDVNSYEQY
TRBV7-9 | ASSSGLAGTTDTQY
TRBV7-9 | ASSLARGLDYT
TRBV28 | ASSLPRRERNYEQY
TRBV7-8 | ASSSARGRGEAF
TRBV12-2 | ASRFPIPGVTRGEAF
TRBV4-2 | ASSQVTDTQY
TRBV15 | ATSSGAGGPDEQY
TRBV6-5 | ASSPGQGNEKLF
TRBV27 | ASSLSAGGPQH
TRBV6-1 | ASSWSEGQSYEQY
TRBV5-4 | ASSSDSPWYYGYT
TRBV13 | ASSLIVRGASNYGYT
TRBV5-1 | ASGRAGASTDTQY
TRBV4-1 | ASSQAHGGVITNYGYT
TRBV12-5 | ASGPGGTGSETQY
TRBV18 | ASSPFELTAASTDTQY
TRBV6-4 | ASTQGQDQPQH
TRBV28 | ASSDLTGGGKDTQY
TRBV11-2 | ASSSFASGMSSYEQY
TRBV5-1 | ASSRPGNEQF
TRBV6-1 | ASSVGEQY
TRBV2 | ASSTGQSTEAF
TRBV6-5 | ASSYSGLNNEQF